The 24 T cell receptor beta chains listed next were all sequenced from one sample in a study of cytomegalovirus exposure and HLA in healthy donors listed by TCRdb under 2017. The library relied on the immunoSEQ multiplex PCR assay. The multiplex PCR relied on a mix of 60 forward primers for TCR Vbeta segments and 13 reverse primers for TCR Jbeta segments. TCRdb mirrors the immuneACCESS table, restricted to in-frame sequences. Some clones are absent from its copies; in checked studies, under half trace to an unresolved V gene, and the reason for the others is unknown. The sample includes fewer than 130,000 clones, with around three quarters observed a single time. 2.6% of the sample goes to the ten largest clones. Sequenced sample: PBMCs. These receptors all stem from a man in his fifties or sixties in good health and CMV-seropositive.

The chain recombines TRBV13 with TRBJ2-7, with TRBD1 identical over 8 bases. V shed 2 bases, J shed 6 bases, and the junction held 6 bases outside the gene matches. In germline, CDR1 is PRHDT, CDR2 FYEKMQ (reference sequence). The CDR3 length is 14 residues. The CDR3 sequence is CASSLQGASLEQYF. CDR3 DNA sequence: TGTGCCAGCAGCTTACAGGGGGCATCCCTCGAGCAGTACTTC.

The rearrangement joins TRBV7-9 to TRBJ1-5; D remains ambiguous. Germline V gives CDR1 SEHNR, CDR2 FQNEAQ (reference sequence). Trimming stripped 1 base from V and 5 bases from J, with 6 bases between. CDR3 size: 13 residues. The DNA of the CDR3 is TGTGCCAGCAGCTTAGACGGTTATCAGCCCCAGCATTTT. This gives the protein CASSLDGYQPQHF.

The CDR3 region is CASSRGVGTEETQYF. The CDR3, as DNA: TGTGCCAGCAGCCGGGGGGTAGGGACTGAAGAGACCCAGTACTTC. This chain joins TRBV5-8 and TRBJ2-5; 7 bases are a match to TRBD2. Germline loops: CDR1 SGHTS, CDR2 YDEGEE. V lost 4 bases to trimming and J lost 3 bases; unmatched junction nucleotides: 9. The length of the CDR3 is 15 residues.

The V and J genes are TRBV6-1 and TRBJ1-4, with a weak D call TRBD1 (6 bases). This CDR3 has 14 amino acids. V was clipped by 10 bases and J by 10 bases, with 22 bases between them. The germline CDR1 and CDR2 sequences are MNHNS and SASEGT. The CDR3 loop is CATTPRGAGRKLFF. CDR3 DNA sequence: TGTGCCACTACACCACGGGGGGCAGGGAGAAAACTGTTTTTT.

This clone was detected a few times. The DNA of the CDR3 is TGCGCCAGCAGCTTGGCCGATGAGACATATTATGGCTACACCTTC. Its protein is CASSLADETYYGYTF. This chain joins TRBV5-1 and TRBJ1-2; D ambiguous. This CDR3 contains 15 residues. Germline loops: CDR1 SGHRS, CDR2 YFSETQ. The V end was cut by 0 bases, the J end by 5 bases, with 14 bases between.

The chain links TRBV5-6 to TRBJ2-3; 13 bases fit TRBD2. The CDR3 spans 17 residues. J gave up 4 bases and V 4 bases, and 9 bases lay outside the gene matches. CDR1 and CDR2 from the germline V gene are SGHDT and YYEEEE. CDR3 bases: TGTGCCAGCAGCCCCCGGACTAGCGGGGGTCGGTCAGATACGCAGTATTTT. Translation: CASSPRTSGGRSDTQYF.

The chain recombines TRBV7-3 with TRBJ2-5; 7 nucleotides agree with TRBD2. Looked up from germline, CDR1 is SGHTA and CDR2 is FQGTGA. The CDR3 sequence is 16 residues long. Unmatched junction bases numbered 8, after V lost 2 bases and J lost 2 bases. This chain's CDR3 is CASSLLGTGGQETQYF. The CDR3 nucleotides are TGTGCCAGCAGCTTACTAGGAACGGGAGGTCAAGAGACCCAGTACTTC.

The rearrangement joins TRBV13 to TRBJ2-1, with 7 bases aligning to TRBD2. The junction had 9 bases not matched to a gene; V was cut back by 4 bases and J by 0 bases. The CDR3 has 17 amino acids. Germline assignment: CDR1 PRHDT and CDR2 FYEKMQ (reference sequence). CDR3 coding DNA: TGTGCCAGCAGCTCCTTTGGGCTAGCGGACTCCTACAATGAGCAGTTCTTC. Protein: CASSSFGLADSYNEQFF.

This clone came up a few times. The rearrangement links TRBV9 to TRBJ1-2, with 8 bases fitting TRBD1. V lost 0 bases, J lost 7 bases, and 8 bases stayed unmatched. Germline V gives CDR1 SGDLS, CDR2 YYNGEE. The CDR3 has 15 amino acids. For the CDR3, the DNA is TGTGCCAGCAGCGTAGGTCCAGGGGGCGCGGTTGGCTACACCTTC. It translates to CASSVGPGGAVGYTF.

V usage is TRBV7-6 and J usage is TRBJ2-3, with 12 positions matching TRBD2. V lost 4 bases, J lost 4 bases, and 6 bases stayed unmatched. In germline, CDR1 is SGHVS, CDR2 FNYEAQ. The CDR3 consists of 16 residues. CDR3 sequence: CASSSPTSGGPDTQYF. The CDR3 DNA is TGTGCCAGCAGCTCTCCGACTAGCGGGGGACCAGATACGCAGTATTTT.

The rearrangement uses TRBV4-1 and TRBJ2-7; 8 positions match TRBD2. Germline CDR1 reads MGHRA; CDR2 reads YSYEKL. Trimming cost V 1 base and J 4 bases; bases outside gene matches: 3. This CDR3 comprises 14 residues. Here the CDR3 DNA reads TGCGCCAGCAGCCAAGCGGGAGGGCCATACGAGCAGTACTTC. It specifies CASSQAGGPYEQYF.

The CDR3 nucleotides read TGCGCCAGCAGCTTCGGCGGGGGCCCCACAGATACGCAGTATTTT. As protein: CASSFGGGPTDTQYF. This chain links TRBV5-1 with TRBJ2-3, with D possibly being TRBD2 (7 bases). The CDR3 has 15 residues. Germline CDR1 is SGHRS and CDR2 is YFSETQ. Trimming stripped 2 bases from V and 2 bases from J, with 12 bases between.

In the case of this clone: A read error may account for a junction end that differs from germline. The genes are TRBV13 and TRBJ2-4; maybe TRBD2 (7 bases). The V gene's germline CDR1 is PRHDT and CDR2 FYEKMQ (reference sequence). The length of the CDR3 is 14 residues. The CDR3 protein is CASSLGGRENSQYF. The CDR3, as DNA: TGTGCCAGCAGCTTGGGGGGGCGCGAAAACAGTCAGTACTTC.

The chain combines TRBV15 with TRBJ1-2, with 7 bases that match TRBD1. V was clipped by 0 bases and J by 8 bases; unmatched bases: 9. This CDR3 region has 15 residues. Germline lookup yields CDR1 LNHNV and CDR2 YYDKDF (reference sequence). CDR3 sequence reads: CATSRDGDTGEGYTF. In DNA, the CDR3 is TGTGCCACCAGCAGAGATGGGGACACAGGGGAAGGCTACACCTTC.

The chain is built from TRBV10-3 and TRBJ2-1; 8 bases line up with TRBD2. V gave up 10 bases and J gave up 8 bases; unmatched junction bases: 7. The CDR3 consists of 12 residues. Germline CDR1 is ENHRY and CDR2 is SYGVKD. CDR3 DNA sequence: TGTGCCACCCTAGCGGGCGGGGATGAGCAGTTCTTC. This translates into CATLAGGDEQFF.

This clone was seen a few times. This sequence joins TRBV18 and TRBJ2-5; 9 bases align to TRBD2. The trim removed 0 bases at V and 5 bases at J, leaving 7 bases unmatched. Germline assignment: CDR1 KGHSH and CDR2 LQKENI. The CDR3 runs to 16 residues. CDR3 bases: TGTGCCAGCTCACCACCGGGGCTAGCGGGATTTGAGACCCAGTACTTC. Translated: CASSPPGLAGFETQYF.

The CDR3 DNA sequence: TGTGCCAGCAGCTTAAAGCTCACGGCTAGCGGGGGGGCCGGAGAGACCCAGTACTTC. It yields the protein CASSLKLTASGGAGETQYF. This rearrangement joins TRBV11-1 to TRBJ2-5, with 12 bases lining up with TRBD2. Germline loops: CDR1 SGHAT, CDR2 FQDESV (reference sequence). V lost 2 bases, J lost 4 bases, and 14 bases stayed unmatched. The CDR3 totals 19 residues.

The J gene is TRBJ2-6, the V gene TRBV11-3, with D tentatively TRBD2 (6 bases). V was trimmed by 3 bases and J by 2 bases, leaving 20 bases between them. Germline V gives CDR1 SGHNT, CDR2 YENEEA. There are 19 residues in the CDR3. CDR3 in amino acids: CASSLGTGTRGPGANVLTF. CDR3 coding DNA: TGTGCCAGCAGCTTGGGAACCGGGACTCGGGGCCCTGGGGCCAACGTCCTGACTTTC.

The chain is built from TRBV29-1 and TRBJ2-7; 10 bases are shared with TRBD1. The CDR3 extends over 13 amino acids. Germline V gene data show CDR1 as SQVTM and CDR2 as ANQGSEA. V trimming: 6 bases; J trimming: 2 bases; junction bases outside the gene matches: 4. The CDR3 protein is CSVRGQGAYEQYF. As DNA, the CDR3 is TGCAGCGTGCGTGGACAGGGGGCCTACGAGCAGTACTTC.

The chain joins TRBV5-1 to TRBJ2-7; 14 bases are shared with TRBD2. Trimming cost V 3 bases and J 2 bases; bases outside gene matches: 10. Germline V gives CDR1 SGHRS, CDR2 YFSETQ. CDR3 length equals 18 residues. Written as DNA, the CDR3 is TGCGCCAGCAGCTGGGGACTAGCGGGAGCGCTGTCGACCTACGAGCAGTACTTC. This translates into CASSWGLAGALSTYEQYF.

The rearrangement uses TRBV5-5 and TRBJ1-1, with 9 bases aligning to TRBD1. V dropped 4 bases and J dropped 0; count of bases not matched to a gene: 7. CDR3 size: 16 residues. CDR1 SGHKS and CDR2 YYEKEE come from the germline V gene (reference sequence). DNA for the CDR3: TGTGCCAGCAGCAGGACAGGGGCGGGGGTGAACACTGAAGCTTTCTTT. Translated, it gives CASSRTGAGVNTEAFF.

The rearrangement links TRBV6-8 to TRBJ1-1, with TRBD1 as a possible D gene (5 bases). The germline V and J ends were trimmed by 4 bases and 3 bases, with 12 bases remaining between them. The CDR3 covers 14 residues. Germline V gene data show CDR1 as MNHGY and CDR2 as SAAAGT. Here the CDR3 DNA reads TGTGCCAGCAGTTCCAATAGGGGCGACACTGAAGCTTTCTTT. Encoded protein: CASSSNRGDTEAFF.

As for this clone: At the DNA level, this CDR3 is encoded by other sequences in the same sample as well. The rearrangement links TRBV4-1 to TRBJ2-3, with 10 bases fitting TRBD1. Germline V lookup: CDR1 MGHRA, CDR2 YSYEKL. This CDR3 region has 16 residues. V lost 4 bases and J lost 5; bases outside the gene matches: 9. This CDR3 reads CASSPIPGQGQDTQYF. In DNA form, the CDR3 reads TGCGCCAGCAGCCCTATTCCGGGACAGGGGCAAGATACGCAGTATTTT.

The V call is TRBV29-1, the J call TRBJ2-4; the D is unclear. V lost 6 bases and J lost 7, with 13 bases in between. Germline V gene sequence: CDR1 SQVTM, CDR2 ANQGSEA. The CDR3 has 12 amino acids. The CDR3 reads CSVAGLSNIQYF. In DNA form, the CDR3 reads TGCAGCGTGGCAGGTCTGAGTAACATTCAGTACTTC.